Below, 3 T cell receptor beta chains from the same sample are listed, as sequenced in a study of shared clonotypes between healthy human individuals. This table comes from immunoSEQ multiplex PCR, and its TCRdb copy is limited to in-frame clones, with some not included. Here the sample spans about 1.5 million clones, roughly 98% being singletons. Sequences were obtained from naive CD4+ T cells sorted from blood. The subset was: CD45RA+ positively selected. These receptors all stem from a man between 25 and 39 years old in good health.

The chain uses TRBV15 and TRBJ2-1; tentative D call: TRBD2 (5 bases). The V and J ends lost 1 base and 4 bases respectively, with 11 bases between them. Germline-derived CDR1 and CDR2 are LNHNV and YYDKDF (reference sequence). This CDR3 spans 15 amino acids. The CDR3 DNA follows: TGTGCCACCAGCAGAGCCGCGGGCCCATACAATGAGCAGTTCTTC. As protein: CATSRAAGPYNEQFF.

The CDR3 coding sequence is TGTGCCAGCAGTGATAACTCCTACGAGCAGTACTTC. Its translation: CASSDNSYEQYF. V and J are TRBV27 and TRBJ2-7; D gene ambiguous. The CDR3 consists of 12 residues. The germline V and J ends were trimmed by 5 bases and 0 bases, with 5 bases remaining between them. CDR1 is MNHEY, CDR2 SMNVEV, per germline (reference sequence).

The chain joins TRBV2 to TRBJ1-4; D unresolved. V lost 8 bases and J 7 bases, leaving 17 bases between the germline ends. Germline V gene sequence: CDR1 SNHLY, CDR2 FYNNEI. The CDR3 loop spans 14 amino acids. The CDR3 sequence: CASYRRTEGEKLFF. DNA for the CDR3: TGTGCCAGCTACAGACGGACCGAAGGTGAAAAACTGTTTTTT. Based on the CDR3 plus reference TRBV2 and TRBJ1-4, the full variable domain is EPEVTQTPSHQVTQMGQEVILRCVPISNHLYFYWYRQILGQKVEFLVSFYNNEISEKSEIFDDQFSVERPDGSNFTLKIRSTKLEDSAMYFCASYRRTEGEKLFFGSGTQLSVL.